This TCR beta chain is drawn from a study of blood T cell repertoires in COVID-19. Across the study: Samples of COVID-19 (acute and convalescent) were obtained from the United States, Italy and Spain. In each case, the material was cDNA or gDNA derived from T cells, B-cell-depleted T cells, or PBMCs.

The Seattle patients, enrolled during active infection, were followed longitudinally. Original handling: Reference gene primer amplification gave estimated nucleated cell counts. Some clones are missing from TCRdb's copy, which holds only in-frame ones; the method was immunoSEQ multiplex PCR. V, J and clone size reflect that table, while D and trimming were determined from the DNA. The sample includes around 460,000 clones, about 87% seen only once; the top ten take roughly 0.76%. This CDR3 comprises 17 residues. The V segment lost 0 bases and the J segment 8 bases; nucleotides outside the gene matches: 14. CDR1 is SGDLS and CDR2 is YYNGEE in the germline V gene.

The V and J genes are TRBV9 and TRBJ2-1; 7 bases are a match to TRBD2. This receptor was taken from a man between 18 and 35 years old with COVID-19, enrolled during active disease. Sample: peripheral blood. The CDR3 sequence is CASSVGGRGRAAHEQFF. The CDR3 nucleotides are TGTGCCAGCAGCGTAGGGGGGAGAGGGAGGGCCGCCCATGAGCAGTTCTTC.